The 19 T cell receptor beta chains below were found in one sample sequenced in a study of blood T cell repertoires in COVID-19. Profiled with immunoSEQ multiplex PCR; TCRdb holds only in-frame clones, not every one. The sample holds 25,000 to 35,000 clones, about 80% seen once. Sequenced sample: peripheral blood. These receptors came from an older man with active COVID-19.

This clone has only one observation. The genes are TRBV3-1 (or the pseudogene TRBV3-2) and TRBJ1-4, with no clear D. The germline gives CDR1 LGHDT, CDR2 YNNKEL (reference sequence). This CDR3 has 14 residues. V lost 0 bases and J 8 bases, leaving 10 bases between the germline ends. The DNA for the CDR3 is TGTGCCAGCAGCCAAGATGGTGGAGGGGAAAAACTGTTTTTT. Translation: CASSQDGGGEKLFF.

This chain uses TRBV4-3 with TRBJ2-7, with a possible D match to TRBD1 (6 bases). This CDR3 is 12 amino acids long. Germline values: CDR1 LGHNA, CDR2 YSLEER. V shed 1 base and J shed 6 bases, with 7 bases lying between them. The CDR3 here is CASSQVGGEQYF. CDR3 bases: TGCGCCAGCAGCCAAGTAGGGGGCGAGCAGTACTTC.

The DNA for the CDR3 is TGTGCCAGCAGGCCCGGGACATCAGGGGGAGGCTACGAGCAGTACTTC. Its translation: CASRPGTSGGGYEQYF. V and J are TRBV2 and TRBJ2-7, with D perhaps TRBD1 (7 bases). The V and J ends lost 6 bases and 3 bases respectively, with 21 bases between them. Germline loops: CDR1 SNHLY, CDR2 FYNNEI. CDR3 length: 16 amino acids.

The chain links TRBV2 to TRBJ1-3; D perhaps matches TRBD1 (5 bases). V gave up 4 bases and J gave up 2 bases, with 18 bases separating them. The CDR3 spans 17 residues. Germline CDR1 is SNHLY and CDR2 is FYNNEI. The CDR3 region has the DNA TGTGCCAGCAGTGGGGGCCTTTGGGCTACGGCTGGAAACACCATATATTTT. It encodes CASSGGLWATAGNTIYF.

The chain carries TRBV12-5 and TRBJ1-1; D remains unclear. Trimming stripped 1 base from V and 1 base from J, with 4 bases between. The CDR3 extends over 13 amino acids. CDR1 is LGHNT and CDR2 is FRNRAP in the germline V gene. As DNA, the CDR3 is TGTGCTAGTGGTTTGGCCAAGAACACTGAAGCTTTCTTT. Its translation is CASGLAKNTEAFF.

V is TRBV6-6 and J is TRBJ2-7, with TRBD1 matching over 7 bases. The length of the CDR3 is 15 residues. Germline CDR1 reads MNHNY; CDR2 reads SVGAGI (reference sequence). Losses at the gene ends were 5 bases for V and 2 bases for J; bases not matched to a gene: 9. DNA of the CDR3: TGTGCCAGCAGTATTGGACAGGCCGCCACCTACGAGCAGTACTTC. Its protein is CASSIGQAATYEQYF.

This chain links TRBV7-9 with TRBJ2-2; D may be TRBD2 (5 bases). Germline CDR1 and CDR2: SEHNR and FQNEAQ (reference sequence). V gave up 7 bases and J gave up 6 bases, with 24 bases separating them. The CDR3 runs to 17 residues. CDR3 in amino acids: CASTIPSAGTEAGELFF. CDR3 in DNA: TGTGCCAGCACCATCCCATCGGCAGGAACGGAGGCCGGGGAGCTGTTTTTT.

This chain connects TRBV29-1 to TRBJ1-1; 7 bases are shared with TRBD1. Germline V lookup: CDR1 SQVTM, CDR2 ANQGSEA. This CDR3 comprises 10 residues. Trimming at V came to 5 bases and at J to 11 bases, leaving 5 bases not matched to a gene. The CDR3 nucleotides read TGCAGCGTTCAGACAGGGAGGGCTTTCTTT. Protein product: CSVQTGRAFF.

The chain couples TRBV9 to TRBJ2-7, with 9 nucleotides matching TRBD2. This CDR3 region has 15 residues. CDR1 and CDR2 from the germline V gene are SGDLS and YYNGEE. V lost 0 bases and J lost 5; bases outside the gene matches: 6. The CDR3 DNA follows: TGTGCCAGCAGCGTAGGAGGCGGGGGGGCTAACGAGCAGTACTTC. Its translation is CASSVGGGGANEQYF.

The chain joins TRBV11-2 to TRBJ1-2; TRBD1 matches 7 bases. This CDR3 comprises 16 residues. Germline V gene sequence: CDR1 SGHAT, CDR2 FQNNGV. The trim removed 5 bases at V and 6 bases at J, leaving 15 bases unmatched. Here the CDR3 DNA reads TGTGCCAGCAGCACCCGGGGGACAGACCTTTTCAATGGCTACACCTTC. It codes for CASSTRGTDLFNGYTF.

The CDR3 here is CASSPTGARTNYGYTF. CDR3 in DNA: TGTGCCAGCAGCCCGACAGGAGCGAGGACTAACTATGGCTACACCTTC. The chain uses TRBV25-1 and TRBJ1-2, with D possibly TRBD1 on 6 matching bases. This CDR3 is 16 amino acids long. The V end was cut by 6 bases, the J end by 0 bases, with 17 bases between. Germline V gives CDR1 MGHDK, CDR2 SYGVNS.

This chain joins TRBV5-6 and TRBJ2-7; TRBD2 agrees at 10 bases. This CDR3 region has 16 residues. V was pared by 1 base and J by 4 bases, with 8 bases of the junction left unmatched. CDR1 is SGHDT and CDR2 is YYEEEE in the germline V gene. The CDR3: CASSLYGSGGKYEQYF. The CDR3 DNA reads TGTGCCAGCAGCTTGTACGGTAGCGGGGGGAAATACGAGCAGTACTTC.

J is TRBJ1-2 and V is TRBV28; 8 bases map to TRBD1. Germline lookup yields CDR1 MDHEN and CDR2 SYDVKM. The CDR3 runs to 15 residues. V shed 6 bases and J 8 bases; nucleotides not matched to a gene: 14. DNA for the CDR3: TGTGCCAGCAGCCCGGGAGATCTGACAGGGGACGGCTACACCTTC. It encodes CASSPGDLTGDGYTF.

The chain employs TRBV11-1 and TRBJ2-2; unclear D gene. CDR3 length equals 14 residues. Looked up from germline, CDR1 is SGHAT and CDR2 is FQDESV (reference sequence). Trimming removed 3 bases at V and 4 bases at J, with 9 bases between. The CDR3: CASSLAASTGELFF. In DNA form, the CDR3 reads TGTGCCAGCAGCTTGGCCGCATCCACCGGGGAGCTGTTTTTT.

V gene TRBV19 combines with J gene TRBJ1-5; 9 nucleotides match TRBD1. The CDR3 is 16 amino acids. CDR1 and CDR2 (germline): LNHDA, SQIVND (reference sequence). J was trimmed by 6 bases and V by 8 bases; bases with no gene match: 14. CDR3 amino acids: CASWDVADRGIQPQHF. DNA of the CDR3: TGTGCCAGTTGGGACGTGGCCGACAGGGGGATTCAGCCCCAGCATTTT.

The chain uses TRBV21-1 and TRBJ2-1; the table's D call of TRBD2 was not tested on the DNA. TRBV21-1 is shown as a pseudogene. The CDR3 length is 15 residues. This CDR3 reads CASSRSRCGDNEQFF. The CDR3 region has the DNA TGTGCCAGCAGCAGGTCTAGGTGCGGGGACAATGAGCAGTTCTTC.

V is TRBV29-1 and J is TRBJ2-5; 9 nucleotides match TRBD1. The germline gives CDR1 SQVTM, CDR2 ANQGSEA. V was pared by 6 bases and J by 1 base, with 6 bases of the junction left unmatched. The CDR3 is 14 residues long. The CDR3 is CSVQRDRAQETQYF. In nucleotides, the CDR3 is TGCAGCGTCCAAAGGGACAGGGCCCAAGAGACCCAGTACTTC.

This chain uses TRBV28 with TRBJ1-1, with D maybe TRBD1 (5 bases). The germline V gene has CDR1 MDHEN and CDR2 SYDVKM. V was trimmed by 1 base and J by 4 bases, leaving 10 bases between them. CDR3 length equals 14 residues. The CDR3: CASSLLRGSTEAFF. CDR3 sequence (DNA): TGTGCCAGCAGTTTATTGCGGGGGAGCACTGAAGCTTTCTTT.

V usage is TRBV7-9 and J usage is TRBJ2-7, with D uncertain. CDR3 size: 14 residues. Deletions cut 0 bases from V and 2 bases from J, with 8 bases between. Germline CDR1 reads SEHNR; CDR2 reads FQNEAQ (reference sequence). The CDR3, as DNA: TGTGCCAGCAGCTTAGCGGGCAGCCCCTACGAGCAGTACTTC. It is translated as CASSLAGSPYEQYF.